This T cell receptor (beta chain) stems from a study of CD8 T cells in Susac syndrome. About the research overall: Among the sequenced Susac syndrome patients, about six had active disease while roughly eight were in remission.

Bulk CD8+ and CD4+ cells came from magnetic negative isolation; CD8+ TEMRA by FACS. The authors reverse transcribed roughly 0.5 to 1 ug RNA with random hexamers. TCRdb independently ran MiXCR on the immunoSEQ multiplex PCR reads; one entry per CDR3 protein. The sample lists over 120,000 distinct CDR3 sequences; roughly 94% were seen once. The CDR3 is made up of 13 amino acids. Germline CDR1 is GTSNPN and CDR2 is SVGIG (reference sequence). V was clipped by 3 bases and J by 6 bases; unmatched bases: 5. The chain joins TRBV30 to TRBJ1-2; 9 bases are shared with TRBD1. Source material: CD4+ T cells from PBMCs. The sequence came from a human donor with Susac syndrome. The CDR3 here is CAWRHRGRDGYTF. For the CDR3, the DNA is TGTGCCTGGAGACACAGGGGGCGCGATGGCTACACCTTC.